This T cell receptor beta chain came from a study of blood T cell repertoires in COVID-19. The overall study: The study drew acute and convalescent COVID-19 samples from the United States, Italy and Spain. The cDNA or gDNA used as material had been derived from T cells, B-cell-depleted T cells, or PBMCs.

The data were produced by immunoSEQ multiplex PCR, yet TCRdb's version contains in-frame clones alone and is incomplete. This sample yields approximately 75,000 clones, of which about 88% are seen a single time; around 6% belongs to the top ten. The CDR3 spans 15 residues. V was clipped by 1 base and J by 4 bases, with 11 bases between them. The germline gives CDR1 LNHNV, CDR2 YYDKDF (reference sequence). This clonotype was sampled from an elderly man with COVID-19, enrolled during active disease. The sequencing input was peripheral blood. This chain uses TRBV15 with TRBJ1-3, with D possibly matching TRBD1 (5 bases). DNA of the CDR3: TGTGCCACCAGCAGAGGGGGAGGGGTAGGAAACACCATATATTTT. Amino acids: CATSRGGGVGNTIYF. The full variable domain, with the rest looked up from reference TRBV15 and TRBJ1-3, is DAMVIQNPRYQVTQFGKPVTLSCSQTLNHNVMYWYQQKSSQAPKLLFHYYDKDFNNEADTPDNFQSRRPNTSFCFLDIRSPGLGDTAMYLCATSRGGGVGNTIYFGEGSWLTVV.